Shown below are 13 T cell receptor beta chains from a single sample sequenced in a study of blood T cells in healthy people across ages. Using a J-beta primer mix together with a sample-barcoded 5' primer, a second PCR was run for about 6 to 12 cycles. TCRdb re-analysed the 5' RACE reads in MiXCR, keeping a single row per CDR3 protein. The sample holds approximately 850,000 distinct CDR3 sequences, 44% seen once. Source material: blood. These receptors all come from a man aged 55 to 70 in good health.

This clonotype showed up just a few times. The V and J genes are TRBV27 and TRBJ1-2; no clear D. Trimming removed 8 bases at V and 4 bases at J, with 17 bases between. This CDR3 comprises 14 residues. The V gene's germline CDR1 is MNHEY and CDR2 SMNVEV (reference sequence). Here the CDR3 reads CASGLLTGLYGYTF. The CDR3 nucleotides are TGTGCCAGCGGTCTATTAACCGGACTCTATGGCTACACCTTC.

The chain combines TRBV20-1 with TRBJ2-3; D is possibly TRBD1 (5 bases). V was pared by 2 bases and J by 2 bases, with 11 bases between. Germline V gene data show CDR1 as DFQATT and CDR2 as SNEGSKA (reference sequence). The CDR3 loop spans 14 amino acids. CDR3 DNA: TGCAGTGCTAGATTAGCTGGGGCCACAGATACGCAGTATTTT. Protein sequence: CSARLAGATDTQYF.

V gene TRBV12-3 or TRBV12-4 combines with J gene TRBJ1-6, with D possibly being TRBD1 (5 bases). Trimming removed 3 bases at V and 8 bases at J, with 11 bases between. This CDR3 has 14 amino acids. DNA of the CDR3: TGTGCCAGCAGTTTCGGGCAGGGTTATTCACCCCTCCACTTT. Its translation is CASSFGQGYSPLHF.

This clonotype was seen ten or more times. The V and J genes are TRBV5-1 and TRBJ2-1; no clear D gene. The germline V gene has CDR1 SGHRS and CDR2 YFSETQ. The CDR3 is made up of 15 amino acids. Between the trimmed V and J ends, which lost 0 bases and 8 bases, there was a span of 15 bases. CDR3 nucleotides: TGCGCCAGCAGCTTGGAGACGGCTGTTTTGGATGAGCAGTTCTTC. The encoded protein is CASSLETAVLDEQFF.

This clonotype was seen a handful of times. The chain has TRBV6-6 and TRBJ1-6; D gene uncertain. The CDR3 length is 14 residues. Trimming took 0 bases from V and 13 from J, leaving 13 bases between them. Germline values: CDR1 MNHNY, CDR2 SVGAGI (reference sequence). CDR3 residues: CASSYSGPASPLHF. The CDR3 DNA sequence: TGTGCCAGCAGTTACTCGGGCCCCGCGTCGCCCCTCCACTTT.

This clonotype has at least ten counts. A much larger clone sits a single nucleotide away, making a read error possible. The rearrangement uses TRBV12-5 and TRBJ2-5; a weak D match, TRBD2 (6 bases). Germline V gene lookup returns CDR1 LGHNT and CDR2 FRNRAP. The V gene lost 0 bases and the J gene lost 11 bases, with 22 bases spanning the gap. This CDR3 has 16 amino acids. DNA of the CDR3: TGTGCTAGTGGTTTGGTACTGGGCCCGGAGGGCAATGAGCAGTACTTC. This gives the protein CASGLVLGPEGNEQYF.

This sequence joins TRBV7-9 and TRBJ2-1; 10 positions match TRBD2. Matching the DNA end better, TRBJ2-7 makes the J call doubtful. From germline, CDR1 is SEHNR and CDR2 FQNEAQ (reference sequence). CDR3 length: 14 amino acids. The CDR3 here is CASSLVAGGFEQYF. Here the CDR3 DNA reads TGTGCCAGCAGCTTAGTAGCGGGAGGTTTCGAGCAGTACTTC.

A word on this clonotype: A much larger clonotype is one base distant, so this may be a read error. The chain links TRBV5-1 to TRBJ1-2; D is unclear. This CDR3 has 14 residues. Germline CDR1 and CDR2: SGHRS and YFSETQ. Trimming stripped 0 bases from V and 4 bases from J, with 10 bases between. CDR3 DNA: TGCGCCAGCAGCTTGGAGCCGCTAACCTATGGCTACACCTTC. Its translation: CASSLEPLTYGYTF.

This clonotype was recorded a few times. The chain combines TRBV3-1 with TRBJ1-2; maybe TRBD1 (6 bases). Looked up from germline, CDR1 is LGHDT and CDR2 is YNNKEL (reference sequence). Trimming cost V 7 bases and J 4 bases, with 13 bases left between them. This CDR3 is built from 13 residues. CDR3 region: CASMPQQGYGYTF. In DNA, the CDR3 is TGTGCCAGCATGCCACAACAGGGCTATGGCTACACCTTC.

This clonotype was detected a few times. The J gene is TRBJ2-5, the V gene TRBV10-3, with a weak D call TRBD2 (6 bases). Trimming stripped 3 bases from V and 5 bases from J, with 16 bases between. The CDR3 length is 15 residues. Germline CDR1 is ENHRY and CDR2 is SYGVKD. CDR3 sequence: CAISDPVRAGETQYF. CDR3 bases: TGTGCCATCAGTGATCCGGTGCGGGCGGGGGAGACCCAGTACTTC.

The genes are TRBV20-1 and TRBJ1-4, with D possibly matching TRBD1 (6 bases). CDR1 is DFQATT, CDR2 SNEGSKA, per germline (reference sequence). V was clipped by 6 bases and J by 8 bases, with 19 bases between them. The CDR3 covers 14 residues. CDR3 sequence: CSAQGRQGREKLFF. CDR3 DNA sequence: TGCAGTGCCCAGGGCCGCCAGGGGCGGGAAAAACTGTTTTTT.

This clonotype came up once. V and J are TRBV24-1 and TRBJ1-2; a possible D gene is TRBD1 (5 bases). The germline CDR1 and CDR2 sequences are KGHDR and SFDVKD. The CDR3 totals 14 residues. V was pared by 5 bases and J by 6 bases, with 15 bases between. The CDR3 DNA follows: TGTGCCACCAGTGCAGTGACAGCTAGCGATGGCTACACCTTC. Protein product: CATSAVTASDGYTF.

This CDR3 is CASSARTRETQYF. In nucleotides, the CDR3 is TGTGCCAGCAGCGCGCGGACGAGGGAGACCCAGTACTTC. The V gene is TRBV7-2, the J gene TRBJ2-5; D gene uncertain. This CDR3 spans 13 amino acids. Germline CDR1 reads SGHTA; CDR2 reads FQGNSA. V dropped 5 bases and J dropped 5 bases, with 12 bases sitting between them. Together with reference TRBV7-2 and TRBJ2-5, the CDR3 gives the full variable domain: GAGVSQSPSNKVTEKGKDVELRCDPISGHTALYWYRQSLGQGLEFLIYFQGNSAPDKSGLPSDRFSAERTGGSVSTLTIQRTQQEDSAVYLCASSARTRETQYFGPGTRLLVL.